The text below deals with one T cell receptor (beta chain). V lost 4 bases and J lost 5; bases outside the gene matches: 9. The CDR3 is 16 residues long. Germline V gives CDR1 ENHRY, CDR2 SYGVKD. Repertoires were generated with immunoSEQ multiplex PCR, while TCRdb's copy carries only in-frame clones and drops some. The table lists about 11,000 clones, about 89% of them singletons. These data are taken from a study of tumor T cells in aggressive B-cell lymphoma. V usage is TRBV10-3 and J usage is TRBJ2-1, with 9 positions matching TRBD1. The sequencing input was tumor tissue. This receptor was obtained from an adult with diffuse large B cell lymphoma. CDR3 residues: CAISGATGGLDNEQFF. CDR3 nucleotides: TGTGCCATCAGTGGAGCCACAGGGGGCCTCGACAATGAGCAGTTCTTC.